This T cell receptor (beta chain) was obtained from a study of T cell changes during pregnancy in multiple sclerosis. Per germline, CDR1 MDHEN and CDR2 SYDVKM. The V gene lost 7 bases and the J gene lost 4 bases, with 8 bases spanning the gap. The CDR3 is made up of 12 amino acids. Only in-frame clones appear in the TCRdb table, and some are missing; sequencing was by immunoSEQ multiplex PCR. The sample consists of about 80,000 clones, about 88% of them appearing once. The sequences come from peripheral blood, collected before pregnancy. This clonotype was sampled from a female donor with multiple sclerosis, enrolled in a pregnancy study. V gene TRBV28 combines with J gene TRBJ1-5; D uncertain. The CDR3 DNA reads TGTGCCAGCAAATTTGCGAATCAGCCCCAGCATTTT. The encoded protein is CASKFANQPQHF.